The entry below describes one TCR beta chain. Its specificity is not known. The junction shows a germline mismatch at one end, possibly a read error. Alongside a J-beta primer mix, a sample-barcoded 5' primer served in a second PCR lasting 7 to 11 cycles. MiXCR, applied by TCRdb to the 5' RACE reads, yields one record per CDR3 protein. The table has about 570,000 distinct CDR3 sequences, 27% seen once. In germline, CDR1 is SGDLS, CDR2 YYNGEE. The CDR3 runs 12 residues. This specimen belongs to a study of blood T cells in healthy people across ages. General study results and limits: Diversity estimates drawn from one million T cells were deemed underestimates. The study found TCR beta diversity correlated strongly with naive T cell percentage.

J is TRBJ1-3 and V is TRBV9; D is undetermined. The sequenced sample consisted of blood. The receptor was isolated from a woman in her seventies in good health. DNA of the CDR3: TGCGCCAGTGCAGGTGTGAGAAACACCATATATTTT. Amino acid sequence: CASAGVRNTIYF.